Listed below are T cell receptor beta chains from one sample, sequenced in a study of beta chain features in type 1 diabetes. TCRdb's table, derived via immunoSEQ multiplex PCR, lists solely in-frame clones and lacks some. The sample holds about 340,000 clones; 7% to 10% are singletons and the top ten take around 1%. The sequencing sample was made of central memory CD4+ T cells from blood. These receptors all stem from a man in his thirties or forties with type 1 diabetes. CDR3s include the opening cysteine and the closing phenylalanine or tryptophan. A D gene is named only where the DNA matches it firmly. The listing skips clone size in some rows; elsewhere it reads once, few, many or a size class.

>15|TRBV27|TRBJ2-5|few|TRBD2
TGTGCCAGCAGCCCCGGACTAGCGGGGCGAGAGACCCAGTACTTC
CASSPGLAGRETQYF
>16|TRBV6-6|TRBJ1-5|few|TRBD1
TGTGCCAGCAGGAGACAGGGGGCAGATGGGAATCAGCCCCAGCATTTT
CASRRQGADGNQPQHF
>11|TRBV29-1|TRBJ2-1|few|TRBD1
TGCAGCGGAGACAGGGCGAATGAGCAGTTCTTC
CSGDRANEQFF
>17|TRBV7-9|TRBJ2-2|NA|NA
TGTGCCAGCAGCTTAGCTCGTGGGGCCCAGGACACCGGGGAGCTGTTTTTT
CASSLARGAQDTGELFF
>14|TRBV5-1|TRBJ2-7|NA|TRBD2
TGCGCCAGTAGAATGGGACTAGCCTCCTACGAGCAGTACTTC
CASRMGLASYEQYF
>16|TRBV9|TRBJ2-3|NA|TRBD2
TGTGCCAGCAGCGTAGTCGGGACTAGCGGGGGGGATACGCAGTATTTT
CASSVVGTSGGDTQYF
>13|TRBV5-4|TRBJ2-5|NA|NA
TGTGCCAGCAGCCCCGGGGGCCAAGAGACCCAGTACTTC
CASSPGGQETQYF
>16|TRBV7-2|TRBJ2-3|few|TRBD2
TGTGCCAGCAGCCTGATAGGACTAGCCAGCACAGATACGCAGTATTTT
CASSLIGLASTDTQYF
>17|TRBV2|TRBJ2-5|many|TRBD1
TGTGCCAGCAGTGAAGTCACAGGGGGAGGCTCCCAAGAGACCCAGTACTTC
CASSEVTGGGSQETQYF
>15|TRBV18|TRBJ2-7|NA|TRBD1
TGTGCCAGCTCACTCGAGCCGGGACAGGGTATGGAGCAGTACTTC
CASSLEPGQGMEQYF
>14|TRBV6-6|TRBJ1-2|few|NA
TGTGCCAGCAGCCCCTCGGGGGGGGGAGTTGGCTACACCTTC
CASSPSGGGVGYTF
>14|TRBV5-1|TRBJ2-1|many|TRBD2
TGCGCCAGCAGCCCTAATCTAGCGGGGGATGAGCAGTTCTTC
CASSPNLAGDEQFF
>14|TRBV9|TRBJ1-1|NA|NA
TGTGCCAGCAGCGCTGGGGGTTGGGACACTGAAGCTTTCTTT
CASSAGGWDTEAFF
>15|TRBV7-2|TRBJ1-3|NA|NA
TGTGCCAGCAGCTTAGGTTGGGGGAATGGAAACACCATATATTTT
CASSLGWGNGNTIYF
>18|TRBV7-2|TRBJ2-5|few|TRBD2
TGTGCCAGCAGCGCGGGGACTAGCGGGGGCCCGGCTTTAGAGACCCAGTACTTC
CASSAGTSGGPALETQYF
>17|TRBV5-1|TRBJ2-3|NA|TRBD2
TGCGCCAGCAGCTTCGGGACTAGCGGGGGCCCCGGAGATACGCAGTATTTT
CASSFGTSGGPGDTQYF
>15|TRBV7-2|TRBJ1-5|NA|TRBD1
TGTGCCAGCAGCCCTAACCAGGGGGCGGGACAGCCCCAGCATTTT
CASSPNQGAGQPQHF
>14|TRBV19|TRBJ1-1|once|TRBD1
TGTGCCAGTCGTGACAGGGGGCAAGTCACTGAAGCTTTCTTT
CASRDRGQVTEAFF
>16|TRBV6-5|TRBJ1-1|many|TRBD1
TGTGCCAGCAGTTACCCCGGACAGGGTTTGTACACTGAAGCTTTCTTT
CASSYPGQGLYTEAFF
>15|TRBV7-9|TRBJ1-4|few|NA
TGTGCCAGCAGCCCAGGAGGGGGTATCGGAGAAAAACTGTTTTTT
CASSPGGGIGEKLFF
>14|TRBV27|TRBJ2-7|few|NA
TGTGCCAGCAGTTTACAGGGGAGCTCCTACGAGCAGTACTTC
CASSLQGSSYEQYF
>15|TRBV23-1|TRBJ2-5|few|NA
TGCGCCAGCAGTCGCATACAGGGTACTGAAGAGACCCAGTACTTC
CASSRIQGTEETQYF
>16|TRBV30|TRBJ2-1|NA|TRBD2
TGTGCCTGGAGTGTACAAAAGCGGGGGGGTGGCAATGAGCAGTTCTTC
CAWSVQKRGGGNEQFF